What follows are 22 T cell receptor beta chains derived from one specimen sequenced in a study of T cells after yellow fever vaccination. A single record per CDR3 protein comes from TCRdb applying MiXCR to the 5' RACE reads. The sample contains about 350,000 distinct CDR3 sequences, about 12% of which appear only once. This material consisted of CD4+ T cells sorted from PBMCs, taken 15 days after the yellow fever booster vaccination. The receptors derive from a man between 18 and 35 years old who received the YFV17D yellow fever vaccine.

The sample holds a few counts of this clonotype. The V call is TRBV28, the J call TRBJ2-3, with D perhaps TRBD1 (6 bases). Germline CDR1 is MDHEN and CDR2 is SYDVKM. Trimming left V 7 bases short and J 5 bases short, with 19 bases between. This CDR3 is built from 15 residues. CDR3 nucleotide sequence: TGTGCCAGCACCCTTCCCGGGACACCTCGAGATACGCAGTATTTT. Its protein product is CASTLPGTPRDTQYF. Full variable domain (outside the CDR3, taken from reference TRBV28 and TRBJ2-3): DVKVTQSSRYLVKRTGEKVFLECVQDMDHENMFWYRQDPGLGLRLIYFSYDVKMKEKGDIPEGYSVSREKKERFSLILESASTNQTSMYLCASTLPGTPRDTQYFGPGTRLTVL.

The V and J genes are TRBV6-6 and TRBJ1-4, with D maybe TRBD1 (5 bases). The CDR3 contains 15 residues. Germline lookup yields CDR1 MNHNY and CDR2 SVGAGI (reference sequence). Trimming removed 2 bases from V and 7 bases from J, with 14 bases in between. The CDR3 is CASSYPGRDGEKLFF. CDR3 in DNA: TGTGCCAGCAGTTACCCCGGCAGGGACGGTGAAAAACTGTTTTTT.

This clonotype was found many times. This chain uses TRBV5-1 with TRBJ2-5; the D gene is possibly TRBD2 (6 bases). V was clipped by 4 bases and J by 2 bases, with 15 bases between them. CDR1 is SGHRS and CDR2 is YFSETQ in the germline V gene. The CDR3 is 15 residues long. CDR3 in amino acids: CASSRLGTDQETQYF. Here the CDR3 DNA reads TGCGCCAGCAGCCGCCTCGGGACTGATCAAGAGACCCAGTACTTC.

V is TRBV10-3 and J is TRBJ1-6; 8 bases map to TRBD1. V shed 11 bases, J shed 5 bases, and the junction held 8 bases outside the gene matches. The CDR3 sequence is 14 residues long. Per germline, CDR1 ENHRY and CDR2 SYGVKD. DNA of the CDR3: TGTGCCTCGACCAGGGGGCAGGATAATTCACCCCTCCACTTT. Encoded protein: CASTRGQDNSPLHF.

The J gene is TRBJ1-5, the V gene TRBV2; D not certain. The CDR3 extends over 13 amino acids. Deletions cut 4 bases from V and 4 bases from J, with 8 bases between. Germline V gene lookup returns CDR1 SNHLY and CDR2 FYNNEI. DNA for the CDR3: TGTGCCAGCAGTGTTCAAAGTAATCAGCCCCAGCATTTT. This sequence encodes CASSVQSNQPQHF.

This chain joins TRBV27 and TRBJ2-3, with D unresolved. From germline, CDR1 is MNHEY and CDR2 SMNVEV (reference sequence). CDR3 length: 14 residues. Trimming left V 4 bases short and J 5 bases short, with 13 bases between. The CDR3: CASSSLPYLDTQYF. CDR3 DNA: TGTGCCAGCAGTTCCCTCCCCTATTTAGATACGCAGTATTTT.

This clonotype was counted between two and nine times. The genes are TRBV3-1 and TRBJ2-7, with D uncertain. V lost 0 bases and J 5 bases, leaving 8 bases between the germline ends. CDR3 length: 13 amino acids. Per the germline V gene, CDR1 is LGHDT and CDR2 is YNNKEL (reference sequence). The CDR3 bases are TGTGCCAGCAGCCAAGAGGGGATCGACGAGCAGTACGTC. It translates to CASSQEGIDEQYV.

V is TRBV15 and J is TRBJ1-6; weak D call: TRBD1 (5 bases). The CDR3 has 16 amino acids. Germline V gene data show CDR1 as LNHNV and CDR2 as YYDKDF (reference sequence). Deletions cut 0 bases from V and 7 bases from J, with 13 bases between. As DNA, the CDR3 is TGTGCCACCAGCAGAGATCAGGGACGGCTGAATTCACCCCTCCACTTT. Amino acid sequence: CATSRDQGRLNSPLHF.

This clonotype has only a few counts. CDR3 amino acids: CASTNPGQQETQYF. The CDR3 region has the DNA TGCGCCAGCACTAACCCGGGACAGCAAGAGACCCAGTACTTC. The genes are TRBV5-1 and TRBJ2-5; TRBD1 agrees at 7 bases. Germline lookup yields CDR1 SGHRS and CDR2 YFSETQ. The CDR3 is 14 amino acids. Trimming took 6 bases from V and 2 from J; bases not matched to a gene: 7.

This clonotype was counted a few times. The rearrangement joins TRBV5-4 to TRBJ2-5; 9 bases line up with TRBD2. This CDR3 has 15 amino acids. V shed 2 bases and J 5 bases; nucleotides not matched to a gene: 7. Germline CDR1 SGHNT, CDR2 YYREEE (reference sequence). CDR3 coding DNA: TGTGCCAGCAGCTTATCCGGGACTAGCTTTGAGACCCAGTACTTC. Protein: CASSLSGTSFETQYF.

J is TRBJ2-1 and V is TRBV6-4; 7 bases fit TRBD2. Germline assignment: CDR1 MRHNA and CDR2 SNTAGT. V dropped 5 bases and J dropped 4; count of bases not matched to a gene: 11. CDR3 length equals 16 residues. CDR3 DNA: TGTGCCAGCAGTCGCTTGGGAGGGGCGGTTTACAATGAGCAGTTCTTC. Protein sequence: CASSRLGGAVYNEQFF.

Many counts were recorded for this clonotype. The chain uses TRBV12-3 or TRBV12-4 and TRBJ1-4; no clear D gene. V was trimmed by 6 bases and J by 2 bases, leaving 10 bases between them. This CDR3 contains 14 residues. CDR3 loop: CASREWGTNEKLFF. The CDR3 coding sequence is TGTGCCAGCAGGGAGTGGGGTACTAATGAAAAACTGTTTTTT.

The chain couples TRBV6-1 to TRBJ2-5, with 9 bases that match TRBD1. The V gene end was trimmed by 1 base and the J gene end by 4 bases; junction bases not matched to a gene: 1. Germline lookup yields CDR1 MNHNS and CDR2 SASEGT. CDR3 length: 14 amino acids. CDR3 in amino acids: CASSEGGQGETQYF. DNA of the CDR3: TGTGCCAGCAGTGAAGGGGGACAGGGAGAGACCCAGTACTTC.

The sample holds a few counts of this clonotype. CDR3 region: CSASPGHASNQPQHF. CDR3 bases: TGCAGTGCTTCTCCGGGACATGCGAGCAATCAGCCCCAGCATTTT. The chain uses TRBV20-1 and TRBJ1-5, with D perhaps matching TRBD1 (6 bases). This CDR3 has 15 amino acids. With 5 bases removed from V and 1 base from J, the gap between germline ends came to 15 bases. Germline V lookup: CDR1 DFQATT, CDR2 SNEGSKA (reference sequence).

This clonotype turned up a few times. The V call is TRBV6-5, the J call TRBJ2-7, with D unresolved. Germline V gene sequence: CDR1 MNHEY, CDR2 SVGAGI. CDR3 size: 13 residues. V lost 2 bases, J lost 4 bases, and 9 bases lay in between. CDR3 residues: CASSYGAPYEQYF. The CDR3 DNA reads as TGTGCCAGCAGTTACGGCGCTCCTTACGAGCAGTACTTC.

This clonotype was found a few times. The V gene is TRBV3-1, the J gene TRBJ1-2; D is ambiguous. The germline V gene has CDR1 LGHDT and CDR2 YNNKEL (reference sequence). The V end was cut by 4 bases, the J end by 2 bases, with 11 bases between. The CDR3 sequence is 14 residues long. The CDR3 coding sequence is TGTGCCAGCAGCCGGCCGGGTCCAAACTATGGCTACACCTTC. It encodes CASSRPGPNYGYTF.

The chain carries TRBV19 and TRBJ1-1; TRBD1 aligns across 7 bases. The length of the CDR3 is 15 residues. Germline V gene sequence: CDR1 LNHDA, CDR2 SQIVND (reference sequence). After removal of 6 bases from V and 1 base from J, the junction contained 8 bases not matched to a gene. In DNA form, the CDR3 reads TGTGCCAGTAGGATAACAGGGGTAGGGAACACTGAAGCTTTCTTT. It translates to CASRITGVGNTEAFF.

This chain uses TRBV12-3 or TRBV12-4 with TRBJ2-3; D gene ambiguous. The V end was cut by 4 bases, the J end by 6 bases, with 11 bases between. This CDR3 contains 13 residues. CDR3 sequence reads: CASSSETWDTQYF. As DNA, the CDR3 is TGTGCCAGCAGTTCTGAGACTTGGGATACGCAGTATTTT.

The sample holds one count of this clonotype. In DNA, the CDR3 is TGTGCCAGTAGGAATCCGGGGGCGAGCACAGATACGCAGTATTTT. This encodes CASRNPGASTDTQYF. The V gene is TRBV19, the J gene TRBJ2-3; D may be TRBD1 or TRBD2 (6 bases each). This CDR3 comprises 15 residues. Trimming removed 6 bases from V and 0 bases from J, with 13 bases in between. The V gene's germline CDR1 is LNHDA and CDR2 SQIVND (reference sequence).

V usage is TRBV19 and J usage is TRBJ1-2; D is unresolved. CDR3 length: 15 amino acids. The V gene lost 4 bases and the J gene lost 4 bases, with 16 bases spanning the gap. The germline V gene has CDR1 LNHDA and CDR2 SQIVND (reference sequence). The CDR3 sequence is CASSTIGPDRYGYTF. CDR3 coding DNA: TGTGCCAGTAGTACCATTGGACCCGACCGCTATGGCTACACCTTC.

The sample holds a few counts of this clonotype. J is TRBJ1-5 and V is TRBV6-5, with D possibly being TRBD1 (5 bases). The CDR3 is 13 residues long. The germline V and J ends were trimmed by 4 bases and 3 bases, with 7 bases remaining between them. Germline assignment: CDR1 MNHEY and CDR2 SVGAGI. The CDR3 here is CASSSGNNQPQHF. The DNA for the CDR3 is TGTGCCAGCAGTTCAGGGAACAATCAGCCCCAGCATTTT.

This clonotype showed up many times. This chain connects TRBV2 to TRBJ1-2; D not certain. Trimming took 6 bases from V and 8 from J, leaving 28 bases between them. The CDR3 has 17 residues. CDR1 SNHLY and CDR2 FYNNEI come from the germline V gene. CDR3: CASSLTRITSHPWGYTF. CDR3 DNA sequence: TGTGCCAGCAGCCTGACACGAATCACCTCGCACCCTTGGGGCTACACCTTC.